Listed below are T cell receptor beta chains from one sample, sequenced in a study of beta chain features in type 1 diabetes. Sequencing was performed with immunoSEQ multiplex PCR; in TCRdb, only in-frame clones are kept and a portion is missing. The sample shows around 300,000 clones, 14% of them seen only once. Input material: central memory CD4+ T cells from blood. The receptors originated from a man aged 25 to 45 in good health. The CDR3 runs from the conserved cysteine through the conserved F or W. D genes are given only for firm matches. Clone size is stated in some rows and not others, as once, few, many or a class when expanded.

len,v_gene,abundance,j_gene,d_gene,CDR3nt,CDR3aa
16,TRBV11-2,few,TRBJ2-2,NA,TGTGCCAGCAGCTTAGATCCAGGGACGAACACCGGGGAGCTGTTTTTT,CASSLDPGTNTGELFF
13,TRBV30,NA,TRBJ1-5,NA,TGTGCCTGGAGTGTACTAGCCAATCAGCCCCAGCATTTT,CAWSVLANQPQHF
15,TRBV27,few,TRBJ2-5,TRBD2,TGTGCCAGCAGCCACCCTAGCGGGGGGCAAGAGACCCAGTACTTC,CASSHPSGGQETQYF
15,TRBV9,few,TRBJ1-6,NA,TGTGCCAGCAGCCCCAATCCGGGACCTTCTTCACCCCTCCACTTT,CASSPNPGPSSPLHF
12,TRBV30,many,TRBJ2-3,NA,TGTGCCTGGAGTTCCGAGCTGGATACGCAGTATTTT,CAWSSELDTQYF
15,TRBV11-2,NA,TRBJ1-6,NA,TGTGCCAGCAGCGCAAATGGGGTTAGGAATTCACCCCTCCACTTT,CASSANGVRNSPLHF
15,TRBV6-5,few,TRBJ2-3,NA,TGTGCCAGCAGTTACGTGGGGAGTAGCACAGATACGCAGTATTTT,CASSYVGSSTDTQYF
12,TRBV11-3,many,TRBJ1-1,NA,TGTGCCAGCAGCTTAAAGGGCACTGAAGCTTTCTTT,CASSLKGTEAFF
14,TRBV2,NA,TRBJ2-7,TRBD2,TGTGCCAGCAATCTAGCGGGAGGCTCCTACGAGCAGTACTTC,CASNLAGGSYEQYF
13,TRBV6-5,few,TRBJ2-5,NA,TGTGCCAGCAGTTACAACCCTAGGGAGACCCAGTACTTC,CASSYNPRETQYF
13,TRBV2,few,TRBJ1-3,NA,TGTGCCAGCAGCAAGGAAACTGGAAACACCATATATTTT,CASSKETGNTIYF
14,TRBV19,many,TRBJ2-2,NA,TGTGCCAGTAGTCAGGCGGTGGGGACCGGGGAGCTGTTTTTT,CASSQAVGTGELFF
15,TRBV14,few,TRBJ1-1,TRBD1,TGTGCCAGCAGCCAGAGGACAGGGTTAGTTTCTGAAGCTTTCTTT,CASSQRTGLVSEAFF
13,TRBV7-2,NA,TRBJ2-5,TRBD2,TGTGCCAGCAGCCCAGGACTAGCAGAGACCCAGTACTTC,CASSPGLAETQYF
15,TRBV7-6,few,TRBJ2-5,TRBD1,TGTGCCAGCAGCTTAGTTGGGACAGGGGGAGAGACCCAGTACTTC,CASSLVGTGGETQYF
15,TRBV28,few,TRBJ1-2,NA,TGTGCCAGCAGTCAGCCTCGGGGGGGCGGGTATGGCTACACCTTC,CASSQPRGGGYGYTF
16,TRBV6-6,NA,TRBJ2-2,NA,TGTGCCAGCAGTTACAAGAGAGGGTCGAACACCGGGGAGCTGTTTTTT,CASSYKRGSNTGELFF
13,TRBV6-5,few,TRBJ1-2,TRBD1,TGTGCCAGCAGCTTGGACAGGGACTATGGCTACACCTTC,CASSLDRDYGYTF
16,TRBV5-1,NA,TRBJ1-4,NA,TGCGCCAGCAGGGCTAGCTGGGGGCAAACTAATGAAAAACTGTTTTTT,CASRASWGQTNEKLFF
15,TRBV7-2,few,TRBJ2-2,NA,TGTGCCAGCAGCGCCCCAGGACGAAACACCGGGGAGCTGTTTTTT,CASSAPGRNTGELFF
14,TRBV6-6,few,TRBJ2-7,NA,TGTGCCAGCACCCCAGGGAGTATAGGATACGAGCAGTACTTC,CASTPGSIGYEQYF
14,TRBV9,NA,TRBJ1-1,NA,TGTGCCAGCAGCCCTAATCCGGGGGACACTGAAGCTTTCTTT,CASSPNPGDTEAFF
16,TRBV5-1,NA,TRBJ2-5,TRBD2,TGCGCCAGCAGCCCGGGACTAGCGGGAATTGAAGAGACCCAGTACTTC,CASSPGLAGIEETQYF
15,TRBV7-2,NA,TRBJ1-4,TRBD1,TGTGCCAGCAGCTTAGCCCAGGGGGCGCGGGAAAAACTGTTTTTT,CASSLAQGAREKLFF
14,TRBV16,NA,TRBJ2-1,NA,TGTGCCAGCAGCCATTCGGTTAGCTCTTCGGTGCAGTTCTTC,CASSHSVSSSVQFF
16,TRBV7-2,few,TRBJ2-3,NA,TGTGCCAGCAGCCTTTTTAGAGCGCCTAGTCCAGATACGCAGTATTTT,CASSLFRAPSPDTQYF
14,TRBV11-2,NA,TRBJ2-5,NA,TGTGCCAGCAGACATTCGGGGCGACCCGGGACCCAGTACTTC,CASRHSGRPGTQYF
17,TRBV5-4,few,TRBJ2-1,TRBD2,TGTGCCAGCAGCCCCGGGACTAGCGGGGTATCCTACAATGAGCAGTTCTTC,CASSPGTSGVSYNEQFF
11,TRBV20-1,NA,TRBJ2-5,NA,TGCAGTGCTCAAATTCAAGAGACCCAGTACTTC,CSAQIQETQYF
14,TRBV9,few,TRBJ2-7,NA,TGTGCCAGCAGCGAACAGCCGAGCTCCTACGAGCAGTACTTC,CASSEQPSSYEQYF
17,TRBV11-2,NA,TRBJ2-6,TRBD1,TGTGCCAGCAGCTCTAGGGACAGCAACTCTGGGGCCAACGTCCTGACTTTC,CASSSRDSNSGANVLTF
16,TRBV27,few,TRBJ2-1,TRBD2,TGTGCCAGCACTCCTGGTGGGACTAGCATCTACAATGAGCAGTTCTTC,CASTPGGTSIYNEQFF
14,TRBV19,many,TRBJ2-1,NA,TGTGCCAGTACCCCTGGCGGGGCCTACAATGAGCAGTTCTTC,CASTPGGAYNEQFF
14,TRBV7-8,few,TRBJ1-1,NA,TGTGCCAGCAGCTGGGTAGGGCAGAACACTGAAGCTTTCTTT,CASSWVGQNTEAFF
13,TRBV6-1,NA,TRBJ2-5,TRBD2,TGTGCCAGCGCAGCGGGAGGGGGGGAGACCCAGTACTTC,CASAAGGGETQYF
12,TRBV11-2,few,TRBJ2-5,NA,TGTGCCAGCAGCGAAAACCAAGAGACCCAGTACTTC,CASSENQETQYF
15,TRBV18,few,TRBJ1-6,NA,TGTGCCAGCTCACCCTACGGGGGGGTAAATTCACCCCTCCACTTT,CASSPYGGVNSPLHF
16,TRBV11-2,NA,TRBJ1-3,NA,TGTGCCAGCAGCTTAGAACCGGCTTTGGCTGGAAACACCATATATTTT,CASSLEPALAGNTIYF
17,TRBV19,NA,TRBJ1-4,NA,TGTGCCAGTAGTACCGGACAGAAAATGCCGTTTAATGAAAAACTGTTTTTT,CASSTGQKMPFNEKLFF
13,TRBV6-5,NA,TRBJ2-3,NA,TGTGCCAGCAGTTACCGGGAACGGGATACGCAGTATTTT,CASSYRERDTQYF
14,TRBV7-6,NA,TRBJ2-5,NA,TGTGCCAGCAGCTCCCCGCTTGGGGCAGAGACCCAGTACTTC,CASSSPLGAETQYF
14,TRBV7-2,NA,TRBJ1-5,NA,TGTGCCAGCAGCTCGGAGGGGGGACCTCAGCCCCAGCATTTT,CASSSEGGPQPQHF
14,TRBV7-9,NA,TRBJ1-5,NA,TGTGCCAGCAGCCAAGGGGGTCCGGGGGGCCCCCAGCATTTT,CASSQGGPGGPQHF
14,TRBV11-3,NA,TRBJ1-3,TRBD1,TGTGCCAGCAGCCGACAGGGACCTGGAAACACCATATATTTT,CASSRQGPGNTIYF
15,TRBV11-2,NA,TRBJ1-5,NA,TGTGCCAGCAGCGTCAGAGGGGATAGCAATCAGCCCCAGCATTTT,CASSVRGDSNQPQHF